One and the same sample provided the 21 T cell receptor beta chains below, sequenced in a study of control samples from healthy donors and cancer patients. Generated by immunoSEQ multiplex PCR, the TCRdb table keeps only in-frame clones and is missing some. Here the sample spans over 200,000 clones, around 80% being singletons. Source material: PBMCs. Every receptor here comes from a woman aged 55-70 years with lung cancer.

The chain is built from TRBV3-1 (or the pseudogene TRBV3-2) and TRBJ1-6, with TRBD1 identical over 8 bases. Germline trimming cut 4 bases from V and 7 bases from J; bases unmatched to any gene: 9. CDR3 size: 16 residues. Germline V gene data show CDR1 as LGHDT and CDR2 as YNNKEL (reference sequence). The CDR3 DNA reads as TGTGCCAGCAGCCCCCGGGGGCAGGGGGCGAATTCACCCCTCCACTTT. Amino acids: CASSPRGQGANSPLHF.

In DNA form, the CDR3 reads TGCGCCAGCAGCTTGTCGTTGGTAGCGGGGGGCCCCAAAGATACGCAGTATTTT. Translating gives CASSLSLVAGGPKDTQYF. The rearrangement links TRBV5-1 to TRBJ2-3; 10 bases agree with TRBD2. There are 18 residues in the CDR3. Unmatched junction bases numbered 13, after V lost 1 base and J lost 5 bases. From germline, CDR1 is SGHRS and CDR2 YFSETQ.

V gene TRBV5-1 combines with J gene TRBJ2-2; D gene uncertain. Germline values: CDR1 SGHRS, CDR2 YFSETQ. V was clipped by 2 bases and J by 0 bases, with 11 bases between them. CDR3 length equals 16 residues. CDR3 amino acids: CASSFPGNANTGELFF. CDR3 nucleotides: TGCGCCAGCAGCTTTCCCGGTAACGCGAACACCGGGGAGCTGTTTTTT.

The V and J genes are TRBV7-8 and TRBJ2-2; 7 bases fit TRBD1. CDR3 size: 15 residues. Per germline, CDR1 SGHVS and CDR2 FQNEAQ. V gave up 4 bases and J gave up 6 bases; unmatched junction bases: 8. In nucleotides, the CDR3 is TGTGCCAGCAGCTCCTACAGGGGCTATGCCGGGGAGCTGTTTTTT. Amino acids: CASSSYRGYAGELFF.

As for this clone: In the same sample, other DNA sequences code for this CDR3. The chain recombines TRBV5-1 with TRBJ1-1; no reliable D call. The germline V gene encodes CDR1 SGHRS and CDR2 YFSETQ. Trimming removed 1 base from V and 2 bases from J, with 9 bases in between. The CDR3 has 14 residues. CDR3 protein: CASSLFAGNTEAFF. The CDR3 DNA sequence: TGCGCCAGCAGCTTGTTCGCAGGAAACACTGAAGCTTTCTTT.

The CDR3 spells CASRGAGQFYGYTF. The CDR3 DNA reads TGTGCCAGCAGGGGGGCAGGACAGTTCTATGGCTACACCTTC. The chain combines TRBV7-8 with TRBJ1-2, with D maybe TRBD1 (6 bases). The germline CDR1 and CDR2 sequences are SGHVS and FQNEAQ. This CDR3 spans 14 amino acids. V lost 6 bases and J lost 4, with 15 bases in between.

The chain uses TRBV10-2 and TRBJ1-2; D unclear. The CDR3 is 14 amino acids. Germline V lookup: CDR1 WSHSY, CDR2 SAAADI. V lost 6 bases and J 2 bases, leaving 13 bases between the germline ends. The CDR3 loop is CASSLLAGNYGYTF. CDR3 coding DNA: TGCGCCAGCAGCTTACTGGCGGGGAACTATGGCTACACCTTC.

This chain uses TRBV5-1 with TRBJ1-1, with no clear D. There are 14 residues in the CDR3. Per the germline V gene, CDR1 is SGHRS and CDR2 is YFSETQ. V gave up 0 bases and J gave up 1 base, with 7 bases separating them. In nucleotides, the CDR3 is TGCGCCAGCAGCTTGGGTAGACAGAACACTGAAGCTTTCTTT. This codes for CASSLGRQNTEAFF.

The genes are TRBV6-5 and TRBJ2-1; D remains unclear. CDR3 length: 13 residues. Germline values: CDR1 MNHEY, CDR2 SVGAGI. Deletions cut 5 bases from V and 10 bases from J, with 15 bases between. The CDR3 region is CASSRGTAGEQFF. The CDR3 region has the DNA TGTGCCAGCAGTCGAGGTACGGCTGGGGAGCAGTTCTTC.

V and J are TRBV6-5 and TRBJ2-7; D gene uncertain. The CDR3 spans 14 residues. Trimming took off 7 bases at V and 0 bases at J, with 13 bases between the two ends. Germline V gene lookup returns CDR1 MNHEY and CDR2 SVGAGI. The CDR3 spells CASNIDILSYEQYF. The CDR3 DNA reads as TGTGCCAGCAATATTGACATCCTCTCCTACGAGCAGTACTTC.

The rearrangement joins TRBV3-1 (or the pseudogene TRBV3-2) to TRBJ1-1; unclear D gene. The V and J ends lost 0 bases and 5 bases respectively, with 13 bases between them. The CDR3 totals 15 residues. Germline V CDR1 and CDR2: LGHDT, YNNKEL (reference sequence). DNA of the CDR3: TGTGCCAGCAGCCAAGATAAAGGGTTTGGGACTGAAGCTTTCTTT. The encoded protein is CASSQDKGFGTEAFF.

This rearrangement joins TRBV19 to TRBJ1-2; 8 bases match TRBD1. This CDR3 region has 13 residues. The germline V gene has CDR1 LNHDA and CDR2 SQIVND (reference sequence). J gave up 3 bases and V 5 bases, and 2 bases lay outside the gene matches. CDR3 residues: CASSPDRDYGYTF. Written as DNA, the CDR3 is TGTGCCAGTAGTCCGGACAGGGACTATGGCTACACCTTC.

CDR3 amino acids: CASSDRDRFTDTQYF. The CDR3 DNA follows: TGTGCCAGCAGTGACCGGGACAGGTTCACAGATACGCAGTATTTT. V is TRBV6-1 and J is TRBJ2-3; 8 bases align to TRBD1. V shed 3 bases and J 2 bases; nucleotides not matched to a gene: 4. The CDR3 covers 15 residues. Germline V CDR1 and CDR2: MNHNS, SASEGT.

This chain uses TRBV11-2 with TRBJ1-1; TRBD1 is a possible D gene (6 bases). V was trimmed by 5 bases and J by 8 bases, leaving 12 bases between them. Germline CDR1 is SGHAT and CDR2 is FQNNGV. The CDR3 has 12 residues. Here the CDR3 reads CASSPRTAEAFF. As DNA, the CDR3 is TGTGCCAGCAGCCCGAGGACAGCAGAAGCTTTCTTT.

J is TRBJ1-2 and V is TRBV6-5; perhaps TRBD1 as D (5 bases). The CDR3 spans 11 residues. The germline V and J ends were trimmed by 8 bases and 13 bases, with 17 bases remaining between them. Germline CDR1 and CDR2: MNHEY and SVGAGI. CDR3 sequence: CASRGELSCTF. For the CDR3, the DNA is TGTGCCAGCCGGGGGGAGCTTAGCTGCACCTTC.

This clone was found a few times. The rearrangement uses TRBV27 and TRBJ2-7; tentative D call: TRBD1 (6 bases). Germline CDR1 MNHEY, CDR2 SMNVEV (reference sequence). The CDR3 contains 15 residues. Between the trimmed V and J ends, which lost 6 bases and 0 bases, there was a span of 15 bases. The CDR3 sequence: CASSQRLGGSYEQYF. The DNA of the CDR3 is TGTGCCAGCAGCCAGAGGCTAGGGGGCTCCTACGAGCAGTACTTC.

V and J are TRBV5-6 and TRBJ2-2, with D maybe TRBD1 (8 bases). Per the germline V gene, CDR1 is SGHDT and CDR2 is YYEEEE. This CDR3 is 16 amino acids long. V was pared by 3 bases and J by 6 bases, with 18 bases between. The CDR3, as DNA: TGTGCCAGCAGCTCTGTCGGACAGGGAGGGGCCGGGGAGCTGTTTTTT. This sequence encodes CASSSVGQGGAGELFF.

This clone was recorded once. The V and J genes are TRBV6-5 and TRBJ2-6; D uncertain. The CDR3 is 14 residues long. Germline loops: CDR1 MNHEY, CDR2 SVGAGI. Trimming cost V 7 bases and J 1 base, with 8 bases left between them. The CDR3 spells CASKRVSGANVLTF. CDR3 nucleotides: TGTGCCAGCAAGAGAGTTTCTGGGGCCAACGTCCTGACTTTC.

V and J are TRBV6-5 and TRBJ2-2; D is uncertain. V lost 7 bases and J 4 bases, leaving 13 bases between the germline ends. This CDR3 region has 14 residues. The germline V gene encodes CDR1 MNHEY and CDR2 SVGAGI. The CDR3 loop is CASTATRTTGELFF. In DNA, the CDR3 is TGTGCCAGCACAGCCACCCGAACCACCGGGGAGCTGTTTTTT.

V is TRBV5-1 and J is TRBJ2-3; no reliable D call. Germline assignment: CDR1 SGHRS and CDR2 YFSETQ. The CDR3 sequence is 15 residues long. The ends were cut back, 0 bases at V and 0 bases at J, with 8 bases in the middle. CDR3 amino acids: CASSLARLSTDTQYF. In nucleotides, the CDR3 is TGCGCCAGCAGCTTGGCCAGGTTGAGCACAGATACGCAGTATTTT.

V and J are TRBV19 and TRBJ1-5; D is ambiguous. This CDR3 is 19 amino acids long. Per the germline V gene, CDR1 is LNHDA and CDR2 is SQIVND (reference sequence). Trimming pared 3 bases from V and 0 bases from J, leaving 21 bases between. The CDR3: CASSMARRPPEYSNQPQHF. The CDR3 DNA reads as TGTGCCAGTAGTATGGCTCGGCGTCCACCGGAATATAGCAATCAGCCCCAGCATTTT.